The sequence of this TCR beta chain was determined in a study of T cell repertoires in cytomegalovirus infection. Study information: Shared public TCR beta signatures pointed to both CMV infection and a matching HLA type.

Regarding the study as a whole: Summed frequency of public TCR beta families distinguished CMV carriers with the relevant HLA. HLA-C-restricted, CMV-specific TCR beta clonotypes were dominant ex vivo.

Comment on this clonotype: What it recognizes is unknown.

TCRdb analysed the reads with MiXCR anew, one entry per CDR3 protein. Here the sample spans some 300,000 distinct CDR3 sequences, about 9.1% being singletons. V was trimmed by 1 base and J by 1 base, leaving 14 bases between them. Germline CDR1 and CDR2: DFQATT and SNEGSKA (reference sequence). There are 16 residues in the CDR3. This chain joins TRBV20-1 and TRBJ2-1, with a possible D match to TRBD2 (5 bases). What was sequenced was PBMCs. The clonotype originates from a human donor in good health (CMV status not recorded). Some clones in this sample may be carry-over from other donors' samples. CDR3 sequence reads: CSARVLDGMSYNEQFF. The CDR3, as DNA: TGCAGTGCTAGAGTACTAGACGGGATGTCCTACAATGAGCAGTTCTTC.